The present T cell receptor (beta chain) was sequenced within a study of T-cell memory formation after mild COVID-19. Regarding the study as a whole: Contracting CD4+ clones were located mainly in CM and EM, and CD8+ clones in EMRA. From day 15 to 85, contracting clones were balanced between CD4 and CD8, whereas later expanders leaned toward CD4+.

This CDR3 comprises 18 residues. J lost 1 base, V lost 5 bases, and 11 bases had no gene match. Germline CDR1 is SGHVS and CDR2 is FNYEAQ. A word on this clonotype: The antigen is unknown.

TCRdb ran MiXCR on the 5' RACE reads and lists one entry per CDR3 protein. This table holds 300,000 to 350,000 distinct CDR3 sequences, roughly 13% found once. This clonotype was sampled from a man younger than 35 who had mild COVID-19 (a few samples of this study predate the infection). Cell type and time point are not known. Material: PBMCs or a T cell subset sorted from them (not recorded which). The genes are TRBV7-6 and TRBJ2-2; 9 nucleotides align to TRBD1. CDR3 region: CASSPRRGQGRNTGELFF. The CDR3 nucleotides read TGTGCCAGCAGCCCGAGACGGGGACAGGGAAGGAACACCGGGGAGCTGTTTTTT.